The rows below give T cell receptor beta chains drawn from one sample of a study of vaccination and CD4 T cells after COVID-19. Their antigens remain unidentified. MiXCR was run by TCRdb on the PCR reads, yielding one entry per CDR3 protein. Of about 15,000 distinct CDR3 sequences in the sample, 60% to 75% were seen once. Sequenced input: CD4+ T cells from blood, cultured in vitro. These receptors originate from a human donor who had recovered from COVID-19. Both conserved end residues are part of each CDR3. Each record gives: CDR3 DNA, CDR3 protein, V gene, J gene, D gene, clone size. A D gene is named only where the DNA matches it firmly. Clone size is not always given. Where it is, it says once, few, many or a class for expanded clones.

cdr3_nt: TGTGCCAGCAGTGAGAACAGATACAGGGGGCCTTTGGTCGAGCAGTACTTC; cdr3_aa: CASSENRYRGPLVEQYF; v_call: TRBV6-1; j_call: TRBJ2-7; d_call: TRBD1; clone_size: -
cdr3_nt: TGTGCCAGCAGTTACACACGCAATCAGCCCCAGCATTTT; cdr3_aa: CASSYTRNQPQHF; v_call: TRBV6-5; j_call: TRBJ1-5; d_call: -; clone_size: few
cdr3_nt: TGCAGTGCTAGGGGATCTGGAAACACCATATATTTT; cdr3_aa: CSARGSGNTIYF; v_call: TRBV20-1; j_call: TRBJ1-3; d_call: -; clone_size: -
cdr3_nt: TGTGCCAGCAGTTACGAATATCGGGACAGGGGTGCAGATACGCAGTATTTT; cdr3_aa: CASSYEYRDRGADTQYF; v_call: TRBV6-5; j_call: TRBJ2-3; d_call: TRBD1; clone_size: few
cdr3_nt: TGTGCCAGCAGTCTAGGGACGGACGGCACTGAAGCTTTCTTT; cdr3_aa: CASSLGTDGTEAFF; v_call: TRBV7-9; j_call: TRBJ1-1; d_call: -; clone_size: medium-sized
cdr3_nt: TGTGCCAGCAGTGAAGTCTCTGGAAACACCATATATTTT; cdr3_aa: CASSEVSGNTIYF; v_call: TRBV6-1; j_call: TRBJ1-3; d_call: -; clone_size: -
cdr3_nt: TGCAGTGGCTCCGGGACAGGGGATAGGGCCCAGCATTTT; cdr3_aa: CSGSGTGDRAQHF; v_call: TRBV20-1; j_call: TRBJ1-5; d_call: TRBD1; clone_size: -
cdr3_nt: TGTGCCAGCCTAATAAGGGGCTCCTATGGCTACACCTTC; cdr3_aa: CASLIRGSYGYTF; v_call: TRBV19; j_call: TRBJ1-2; d_call: -; clone_size: -
cdr3_nt: TGCAGCGTCGCCAGCCGGGACAGGGGTGACACCGGGGAGCTGTTTTTT; cdr3_aa: CSVASRDRGDTGELFF; v_call: TRBV29-1; j_call: TRBJ2-2; d_call: TRBD1; clone_size: once
cdr3_nt: TGTGCCAGCAGAATTAGCAATCAGCCCCAGCATTTT; cdr3_aa: CASRISNQPQHF; v_call: TRBV6-1; j_call: TRBJ1-5; d_call: -; clone_size: few
cdr3_nt: TGCAGTGCTAGAAAGGGAAGCAATCAGCCCCAGCATTTT; cdr3_aa: CSARKGSNQPQHF; v_call: TRBV20-1; j_call: TRBJ1-5; d_call: -; clone_size: -
cdr3_nt: TGTGCCAGCAGCTCGTACCTGACAGGCAGCTCCTACGAGCAGTACTTC; cdr3_aa: CASSSYLTGSSYEQYF; v_call: TRBV7-2; j_call: TRBJ2-7; d_call: -; clone_size: few
cdr3_nt: TGTGCCACCAGTGATTTGGGGACACCTAGCAATCAGCCCCAGCATTTT; cdr3_aa: CATSDLGTPSNQPQHF; v_call: TRBV24-1; j_call: TRBJ1-5; d_call: -; clone_size: -
cdr3_nt: TGTGCCAGCAACAAAGAGCCCTCGAACACCGGGGAGCTGTTTTTT; cdr3_aa: CASNKEPSNTGELFF; v_call: TRBV21-1; j_call: TRBJ2-2; d_call: -; clone_size: -
cdr3_nt: TGCAGTGCTCCCCCGAAGCGGGATTATAATGAGCAGTTCTTC; cdr3_aa: CSAPPKRDYNEQFF; v_call: TRBV20-1; j_call: TRBJ2-1; d_call: TRBD2; clone_size: -
cdr3_nt: TGTGCCAGCCTTAAAGCCGGGACACACCAAGAGACCCAGTACTTC; cdr3_aa: CASLKAGTHQETQYF; v_call: TRBV21-1; j_call: TRBJ2-5; d_call: -; clone_size: -
cdr3_nt: TGCAGTGCTAGAGTGTGGGAGGCTGTATACTACACCTTC; cdr3_aa: CSARVWEAVYYTF; v_call: TRBV20-1; j_call: TRBJ1-2; d_call: -; clone_size: -
cdr3_nt: TGTGCCAGCAGACCCAATGGGGGGGCAGCTTTCTTT; cdr3_aa: CASRPNGGAAFF; v_call: TRBV6-1; j_call: TRBJ1-1; d_call: -; clone_size: -
cdr3_nt: TGTGCCAGCAGCTTAACGAACGATCAGCCCCAGCATTTT; cdr3_aa: CASSLTNDQPQHF; v_call: TRBV7-3; j_call: TRBJ1-5; d_call: -; clone_size: large
cdr3_nt: TGTGCCAGCACCGACCCCCGGGGGTACGGCAAAAACATTCAGTACTTC; cdr3_aa: CASTDPRGYGKNIQYF; v_call: TRBV28; j_call: TRBJ2-4; d_call: -; clone_size: -
cdr3_nt: TGTGCCAGTAGTGCCAACGCCGGGACAGGGGGGGAGACCCAGTACTTC; cdr3_aa: CASSANAGTGGETQYF; v_call: TRBV19; j_call: TRBJ2-5; d_call: TRBD1; clone_size: -
cdr3_nt: TGTGCCAGCAGTGGGACTAGCGGAAGAAAAGAGACCCAGTACTTC; cdr3_aa: CASSGTSGRKETQYF; v_call: TRBV2; j_call: TRBJ2-5; d_call: TRBD2; clone_size: -
cdr3_nt: TGTGCCAGCAGTTTATTGTCGGAAGGCTACACCTTC; cdr3_aa: CASSLLSEGYTF; v_call: TRBV28; j_call: TRBJ1-2; d_call: -; clone_size: few
cdr3_nt: TGTGCCAGCAGAACGGACAGGGGCCACGAGCAGTACTTC; cdr3_aa: CASRTDRGHEQYF; v_call: TRBV27; j_call: TRBJ2-7; d_call: TRBD1; clone_size: -
cdr3_nt: TGCAGTGCTCACCGGGACGGCTACGAGCAGTACTTC; cdr3_aa: CSAHRDGYEQYF; v_call: TRBV20-1; j_call: TRBJ2-7; d_call: -; clone_size: -
cdr3_nt: TGTGCCAGCAGCTTAGCCTATGGCTACACCTTC; cdr3_aa: CASSLAYGYTF; v_call: TRBV11-2; j_call: TRBJ1-2; d_call: -; clone_size: -
cdr3_nt: TGTGCCAGCAGAGTATCCAGGACAGGGGCCCCCTATGGCTACACCTTC; cdr3_aa: CASRVSRTGAPYGYTF; v_call: TRBV27; j_call: TRBJ1-2; d_call: TRBD1; clone_size: few
cdr3_nt: TGCAGTGCCCCCCTTTTAGGGAACACCGGGGAGCTGTTTTTT; cdr3_aa: CSAPLLGNTGELFF; v_call: TRBV20-1; j_call: TRBJ2-2; d_call: -; clone_size: -
cdr3_nt: TGCAGTGCTATCCCGACAGGAACCTCCTACGAGCAGTACTTC; cdr3_aa: CSAIPTGTSYEQYF; v_call: TRBV20-1; j_call: TRBJ2-7; d_call: -; clone_size: once
cdr3_nt: TGTGCCAGCAGTTTACAGGTCAGCAATCAGCCCCAGCATTTT; cdr3_aa: CASSLQVSNQPQHF; v_call: TRBV12-3/TRBV12-4; j_call: TRBJ1-5; d_call: -; clone_size: -
cdr3_nt: TGCAGTGCTAGAGACCTCAGACTAGCGGAAGAGACCCAGTACTTC; cdr3_aa: CSARDLRLAEETQYF; v_call: TRBV20-1; j_call: TRBJ2-5; d_call: TRBD2; clone_size: few
cdr3_nt: TGTGCCACCAGCCTACTGTGGGATAGCAATCAGCCCCAGCATTTT; cdr3_aa: CATSLLWDSNQPQHF; v_call: TRBV15; j_call: TRBJ1-5; d_call: -; clone_size: -
cdr3_nt: TGTGCCAGCAGTTTGTGGCAGTACGATCAGCCCCAGCATTTT; cdr3_aa: CASSLWQYDQPQHF; v_call: TRBV12-3/TRBV12-4; j_call: TRBJ1-5; d_call: -; clone_size: few
cdr3_nt: TGCAGTGCTATCCGCCTTACTAGCGGGAGCCACGAGCAGTACTTC; cdr3_aa: CSAIRLTSGSHEQYF; v_call: TRBV20-1; j_call: TRBJ2-7; d_call: TRBD2; clone_size: -
cdr3_nt: TGTGCCAGCAGCCAAGATCTGTTCACTAACTATGGCTACACCTTC; cdr3_aa: CASSQDLFTNYGYTF; v_call: TRBV14; j_call: TRBJ1-2; d_call: -; clone_size: -
cdr3_nt: TGTGCCACCCAGTTATACGTAACAGATACGCAGTATTTT; cdr3_aa: CATQLYVTDTQYF; v_call: TRBV15; j_call: TRBJ2-3; d_call: -; clone_size: -
cdr3_nt: TGTGCCAGCAGTGAATGGGGGAACACTGAAGCTTTCTTT; cdr3_aa: CASSEWGNTEAFF; v_call: TRBV25-1; j_call: TRBJ1-1; d_call: -; clone_size: -
cdr3_nt: TGTGCCAGCAGTTTACAACCGGGACAGGGGAGAGGCTACACCTTC; cdr3_aa: CASSLQPGQGRGYTF; v_call: TRBV27; j_call: TRBJ1-2; d_call: TRBD1; clone_size: -
cdr3_nt: TGCAGTGCTACTTTAGGGACAGGGTGGTCACCCCTCCACTTT; cdr3_aa: CSATLGTGWSPLHF; v_call: TRBV20-1; j_call: TRBJ1-6; d_call: TRBD1; clone_size: medium-sized
cdr3_nt: TGTGCCAGCAGCTTAATTTCGGGGGGCTTTAGCACAGATACGCAGTATTTT; cdr3_aa: CASSLISGGFSTDTQYF; v_call: TRBV11-1; j_call: TRBJ2-3; d_call: -; clone_size: -
cdr3_nt: TGTGCCACCAGTGCGAACAGGGTCCACGGCTACACCTTC; cdr3_aa: CATSANRVHGYTF; v_call: TRBV24-1; j_call: TRBJ1-2; d_call: -; clone_size: -
cdr3_nt: TGTGCCAGCAGTTACGAGGGGCCGCCCTATGGCTACACCTTC; cdr3_aa: CASSYEGPPYGYTF; v_call: TRBV6-5; j_call: TRBJ1-2; d_call: -; clone_size: -
cdr3_nt: TGTGCCAGCAGTTTACGCATAGCGGGGAAGGTAGAGACCCAGTACTTC; cdr3_aa: CASSLRIAGKVETQYF; v_call: TRBV27; j_call: TRBJ2-5; d_call: TRBD2; clone_size: -
cdr3_nt: TGTGCCAGCAGCCTACAGGACAGTCTCTTGAATCAGCCCCAGCATTTT; cdr3_aa: CASSLQDSLLNQPQHF; v_call: TRBV6-2/TRBV6-3; j_call: TRBJ1-5; d_call: -; clone_size: -
cdr3_nt: TGTGCCAGTAGCTACAGGGCCTATAGCAATCAGCCCCAGCATTTT; cdr3_aa: CASSYRAYSNQPQHF; v_call: TRBV19; j_call: TRBJ1-5; d_call: -; clone_size: few
cdr3_nt: TGTGCCAGCAGCAAGGGCCAACTAGCGGGATCAGAGACCCAGTACTTC; cdr3_aa: CASSKGQLAGSETQYF; v_call: TRBV7-9; j_call: TRBJ2-5; d_call: TRBD2; clone_size: once
cdr3_nt: TGTGCCAGCAGTGGGACAGGGGATGGCTACACCTTC; cdr3_aa: CASSGTGDGYTF; v_call: TRBV6-1; j_call: TRBJ1-2; d_call: TRBD1; clone_size: -
cdr3_nt: TGTGCCAGCAGACAATCTACTAACTATGGCTACACCTTC; cdr3_aa: CASRQSTNYGYTF; v_call: TRBV12-3/TRBV12-4; j_call: TRBJ1-2; d_call: -; clone_size: -
cdr3_nt: TGTGCCATCAGTGGGAGGGCGGATTCCTACGAGCAGTACTTC; cdr3_aa: CAISGRADSYEQYF; v_call: TRBV10-3; j_call: TRBJ2-7; d_call: -; clone_size: large
cdr3_nt: TGCAGTGCTAGTGGACTTCAGGCCGGAGCTTTCTTT; cdr3_aa: CSASGLQAGAFF; v_call: TRBV20-1; j_call: TRBJ1-1; d_call: -; clone_size: -
cdr3_nt: TGTGCCAGCAGTTACCGACAGAGTCCCAATCAGCCCCAGCATTTT; cdr3_aa: CASSYRQSPNQPQHF; v_call: TRBV2; j_call: TRBJ1-5; d_call: -; clone_size: -
cdr3_nt: TGTGCCAGTAGTACCCGGACTAGCCGCGGGGAGCTGTTTTTT; cdr3_aa: CASSTRTSRGELFF; v_call: TRBV19; j_call: TRBJ2-2; d_call: TRBD2; clone_size: -
cdr3_nt: TGTGCCACTATGGGACAGGGAAGCTATGGCTACACCTTC; cdr3_aa: CATMGQGSYGYTF; v_call: TRBV27; j_call: TRBJ1-2; d_call: TRBD1; clone_size: -
cdr3_nt: TGCAGTCCTTATGGTCGGGACAGGGTTAGGGGGGCCAACGTCCTGACTTTC; cdr3_aa: CSPYGRDRVRGANVLTF; v_call: TRBV20-1; j_call: TRBJ2-6; d_call: TRBD1; clone_size: -
cdr3_nt: TGTGCCAGCAGCTTGGGACTAGCGGGAGTAGGAGAGACCCAGTACTTC; cdr3_aa: CASSLGLAGVGETQYF; v_call: TRBV7-9; j_call: TRBJ2-5; d_call: TRBD2; clone_size: -
cdr3_nt: TGCAGTGCTGGGGGGGGTGGCTATGGCTACACCTTC; cdr3_aa: CSAGGGGYGYTF; v_call: TRBV20-1; j_call: TRBJ1-2; d_call: -; clone_size: few
cdr3_nt: TGTGCCAGTAGTAGACCGGGACTAGCGGGAGATCACGAGCAGTACTTC; cdr3_aa: CASSRPGLAGDHEQYF; v_call: TRBV19; j_call: TRBJ2-7; d_call: TRBD2; clone_size: -